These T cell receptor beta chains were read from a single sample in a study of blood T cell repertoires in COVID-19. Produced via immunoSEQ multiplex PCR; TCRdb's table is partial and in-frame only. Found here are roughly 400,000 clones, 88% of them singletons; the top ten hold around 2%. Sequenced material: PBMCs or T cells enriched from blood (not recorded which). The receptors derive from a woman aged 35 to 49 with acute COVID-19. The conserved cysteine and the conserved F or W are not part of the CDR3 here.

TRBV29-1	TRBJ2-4	SGKGGPVQY
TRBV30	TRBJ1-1	AWSVRAGGNTEAF
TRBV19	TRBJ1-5	ASSPLDRGYQPQH
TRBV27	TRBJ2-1	ASSLSTGFGGEGSGGLSYNEQF
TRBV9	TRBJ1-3	ASSVGAGGNTIY
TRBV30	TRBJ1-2	AWKPGGYYGYT
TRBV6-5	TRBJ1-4	ASSYSKGRGEEKLF
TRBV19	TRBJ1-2	ASSENTPGQRGYT
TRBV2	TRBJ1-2	ASTLTETGGYT
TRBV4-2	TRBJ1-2	ASSQDPQGDYGYT
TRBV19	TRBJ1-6	ASSKGDRAANSPLH
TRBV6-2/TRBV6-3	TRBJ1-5	ASSYGEILGEQPQH
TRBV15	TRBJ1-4	ATSRERDINEKLF
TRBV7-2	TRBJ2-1	ASSLRSSGAHSYNEQF
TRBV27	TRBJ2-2	ASSRQGAPDTGELF
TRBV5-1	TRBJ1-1	ASSARNRGGRPEAF
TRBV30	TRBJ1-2	AWTPDRGLDYGYT
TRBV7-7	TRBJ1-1	ASSLAGQGRYTEAF
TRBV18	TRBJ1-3	ASSPQPGGSSGNTIY
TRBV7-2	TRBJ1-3	ASSPQELLGNTIY
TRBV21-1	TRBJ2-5	ASIDRDETQY
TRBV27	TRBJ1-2	ASSPTRERGYT
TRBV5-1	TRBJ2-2	ASSFGLAGADTGELF
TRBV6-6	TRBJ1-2	ASSRDRGSDGYT
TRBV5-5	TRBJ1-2	ASSFRVVDYGYT
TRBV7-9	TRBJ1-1	ASSSNESGAF
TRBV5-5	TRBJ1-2	ASSLGQGLNYGYT
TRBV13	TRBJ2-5	ASSLGLSGGELETQY
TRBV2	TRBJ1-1	ASSNRQGLGTEAF
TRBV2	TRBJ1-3	ASSEGGTGNTIY
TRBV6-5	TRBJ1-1	ASSYSIGRGEGAF